The subject of this entry is one TCR beta chain. The entry originates in a study of blood T cell repertoires in COVID-19. Looking at the study overall: Whether acute or convalescent, the COVID-19 samples came from the United States, Italy and Spain. Sources were T cells, B-cell-depleted T cells, or PBMCs; the material itself was cDNA or gDNA.

Per the germline V gene, CDR1 is MNHEY and CDR2 is SMNVEV (reference sequence). V lost 5 bases and J lost 5, with 15 bases in between. This CDR3 spans 14 amino acids. In the source study's methods: Nucleated cell number was recorded as an estimate derived from reference gene primer amplification. Repertoires were generated with immunoSEQ multiplex PCR, while TCRdb's copy carries only in-frame clones and drops some. The V and J calls and the clone size are those of that table, but D and trimming were determined from the DNA. This table has under 350,000 clones, roughly 91% appearing once. Clinical histories supplied by participants themselves formed the basis of cohort assignment.

The specimen sequenced was PBMCs or T cells enriched from blood (not recorded which). V gene TRBV27 combines with J gene TRBJ1-1, with D unresolved. The source is a woman aged 60-75 years who had recovered from COVID-19. The CDR3 DNA follows: TGTGCCAGCAGTAACCGAGGGTATCGAACTGAAGCTTTCTTT. Translated: CASSNRGYRTEAFF.